These 2 T cell receptor beta chains originate from one sample sequenced in a study of cytomegalovirus exposure and HLA in healthy donors. With 60 Vbeta and 13 Jbeta primers, the PCR was carried out. Clones were read by immunoSEQ multiplex PCR, and TCRdb kept only the in-frame ones, dropping some. The sample lists around 200,000 clones; roughly 87% were seen once. Input material: PBMCs. Receptors were obtained from a man in his forties or fifties in good health and CMV-seropositive.

The rearrangement links TRBV7-3 to TRBJ2-5; D gene unclear. The CDR3 extends over 13 amino acids. V was pared by 0 bases and J by 2 bases, with 4 bases between. Germline V gene lookup returns CDR1 SGHTA and CDR2 FQGTGA. DNA for the CDR3: TGTGCCAGCAGCTTAACCCCACAAGAGACCCAGTACTTC. This translates into CASSLTPQETQYF.

This chain uses TRBV30 with TRBJ1-1, with D uncertain. V gave up 2 bases and J gave up 6 bases, with 10 bases separating them. The CDR3 length is 12 residues. Germline V lookup: CDR1 GTSNPN, CDR2 SVGIG (reference sequence). The CDR3 DNA sequence: TGTGCCTGGAGTTTCTATCAGGCTGAAGCTTTCTTT. Residues: CAWSFYQAEAFF.